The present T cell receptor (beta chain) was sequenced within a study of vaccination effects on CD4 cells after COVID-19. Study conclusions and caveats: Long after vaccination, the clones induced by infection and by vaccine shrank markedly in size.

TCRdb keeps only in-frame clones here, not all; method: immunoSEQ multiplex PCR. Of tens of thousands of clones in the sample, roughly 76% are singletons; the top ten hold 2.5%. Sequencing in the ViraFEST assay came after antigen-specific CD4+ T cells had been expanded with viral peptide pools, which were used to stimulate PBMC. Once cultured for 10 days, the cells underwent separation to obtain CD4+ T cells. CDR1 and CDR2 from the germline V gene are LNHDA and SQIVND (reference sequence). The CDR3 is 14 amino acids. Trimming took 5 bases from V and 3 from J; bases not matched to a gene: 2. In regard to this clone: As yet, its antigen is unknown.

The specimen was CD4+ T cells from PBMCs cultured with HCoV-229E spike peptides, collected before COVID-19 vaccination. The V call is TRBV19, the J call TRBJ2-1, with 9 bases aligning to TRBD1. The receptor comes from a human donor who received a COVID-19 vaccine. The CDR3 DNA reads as TGTGCCAGTAGTTCGGGACAGGGCTACAATGAGCAGTTCTTC. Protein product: CASSSGQGYNEQFF.